This T cell receptor (beta chain) was recorded in a study of neurological immune-mediated disorders. In TCRdb, the 5' RACE reads were re-called with MiXCR into one record per CDR3 protein. The sample records roughly 70,000 distinct CDR3 sequences, 4% to 6% being singletons. Germline V gene sequence: CDR1 DFQATT, CDR2 SNEGSKA (reference sequence). With 5 bases clipped from V and 3 bases from J, the junction kept 9 bases outside the gene matches. The CDR3 loop spans 15 amino acids. The V call is TRBV20-1, the J call TRBJ1-1; 10 nucleotides agree with TRBD1. The sample comprised PBMCs. This sequence originates from a woman aged 25 to 39 with multiple sclerosis. The DNA for the CDR3 is TGCAGTGCTGGTCGACAGGGGGCTTGGGACACTGAAGCTTTCTTT. Protein: CSAGRQGAWDTEAFF.